What follows are 10 T cell receptor beta chains derived from one specimen sequenced in a study of blood T cell repertoires in COVID-19. TCRdb's table, derived via immunoSEQ multiplex PCR, lists solely in-frame clones and lacks some. This table has over 150,000 clones, 84% appearing once. What was sequenced was peripheral blood. The source of these receptors is a human donor in a cohort sampled during active COVID-19.

The chain combines TRBV5-5 with TRBJ2-5; D is uncertain. V lost 6 bases, J lost 5 bases, and 20 bases lay in between. Germline CDR1 reads SGHKS; CDR2 reads YYEKEE (reference sequence). This CDR3 is built from 15 residues. The CDR3 spells CASILRLSPSETQYF. The CDR3 bases are TGTGCCAGCATCCTAAGATTGTCTCCTTCGGAGACCCAGTACTTC.

The V and J genes are TRBV12-3 or TRBV12-4 and TRBJ2-7; TRBD1 matches at 7 bases. V lost 6 bases and J lost 3; bases outside the gene matches: 2. This CDR3 is 12 amino acids long. CDR3 DNA sequence: TGTGCCAGCAGCTGGGACAGCTACGAGCAGTACTTC. This gives the protein CASSWDSYEQYF.

This clone was seen a few times. The V call is TRBV5-1, the J call TRBJ2-7; no firm D call. CDR3 length equals 14 residues. Trimming removed 4 bases at V and 2 bases at J, with 13 bases between. Per the germline V gene, CDR1 is SGHRS and CDR2 is YFSETQ. CDR3 DNA: TGCGCCAGCAGCCACCGACCGGGTACCTACGAGCAGTACTTC. As protein: CASSHRPGTYEQYF.

The chain carries TRBV18 and TRBJ1-2, with D tentatively TRBD1 (6 bases). The germline V and J ends were trimmed by 4 bases and 3 bases, with 9 bases remaining between them. The CDR3 has 13 residues. Germline values: CDR1 KGHSH, CDR2 LQKENI. Written as DNA, the CDR3 is TGTGCCAGCTCACTGGCAGGGGACTATGGCTACACCTTC. This gives the protein CASSLAGDYGYTF.

This chain connects TRBV7-2 to TRBJ1-2, with TRBD1 identical over 10 bases. J gave up 8 bases and V 2 bases, and 8 bases lay outside the gene matches. The CDR3 runs 15 residues. Germline values: CDR1 SGHTA, CDR2 FQGNSA. CDR3 in DNA: TGTGCCAGCAGCTTACTGACAGGGGGCTCGGTAGGCTACACCTTC. It encodes CASSLLTGGSVGYTF.

This clone was detected only once. This chain links TRBV5-4 with TRBJ2-5, with 8 bases lining up with TRBD1. The CDR3 runs 16 residues. The junction had 12 bases not matched to a gene; V was cut back by 4 bases and J by 4 bases. In germline, CDR1 is SGHNT, CDR2 YYREEE (reference sequence). The CDR3 nucleotides are TGTGCCAGCAGCATCAATTCCGGGACAGGAGTAGAGACCCAGTACTTC. Amino acids: CASSINSGTGVETQYF.

This clone was observed a single time. The V gene is TRBV6-5, the J gene TRBJ2-5; a weak D match, TRBD1 (6 bases). This CDR3 has 15 amino acids. Trimming took off 7 bases at V and 7 bases at J, with 22 bases between the two ends. CDR1 and CDR2 from the germline V gene are MNHEY and SVGAGI. The CDR3 DNA sequence: TGTGCCAGCATGGCAGGGGCTACCCAGCGTGGGACCCAGTACTTC. Protein sequence: CASMAGATQRGTQYF.

The rearrangement uses TRBV28 and TRBJ2-5; 8 nucleotides agree with TRBD1. J was trimmed by 5 bases and V by 5 bases; bases with no gene match: 7. Germline CDR1 is MDHEN and CDR2 is SYDVKM. The CDR3 is 14 residues long. CDR3 in DNA: TGTGCCAGCAGTCTCGGGACAGGAGGGGAGACCCAGTACTTC. This codes for CASSLGTGGETQYF.

The V call is TRBV15, the J call TRBJ1-1, with a possible D match to TRBD1 (5 bases). The CDR3 has 14 residues. V was trimmed by 1 base and J by 6 bases, leaving 12 bases between them. From germline, CDR1 is LNHNV and CDR2 YYDKDF (reference sequence). The CDR3, as DNA: TGTGCCACCAGCAGAGTAGGGGCTCAACCTGAAGCTTTCTTT. Its protein product is CATSRVGAQPEAFF.

This rearrangement joins TRBV2 to TRBJ2-5; the match to TRBD2 covers 8 bases. From germline, CDR1 is SNHLY and CDR2 FYNNEI. V lost 6 bases to trimming and J lost 3 bases; unmatched junction nucleotides: 15. The CDR3 has 17 residues. The CDR3 nucleotides are TGTGCCAGCAGCCGAGGGATGGCGGGGGGCCTAAAAGAGACCCAGTACTTC. Translated, it gives CASSRGMAGGLKETQYF.